This T cell receptor (beta chain) was recorded in a study of blood T cell repertoires in COVID-19. Background on the study: Collection of acute and convalescent COVID-19 samples took place in the United States, Italy and Spain. PBMCs, B-cell-depleted T cells, or T cells were the source of the cDNA or gDNA that made up the material.

This clone appeared a few times. This CDR3 is built from 18 residues. Germline V gene sequence: CDR1 SGHNT, CDR2 YENEEA. Germline trimming cut 1 base from V and 0 bases from J; bases unmatched to any gene: 8. As handled by the study authors: Estimated nucleated cell counts came from reference gene primer amplification. The assay was immunoSEQ multiplex PCR, and TCRdb's table has in-frame clones only and misses some. V and J calls and clone size are given by that table; D and trimming were obtained from the DNA. Of about 290,000 clones listed, around 90% were seen once; the top ten hold just under 0.95%.

The chain joins TRBV11-3 to TRBJ2-2; 7 nucleotides line up with TRBD2. Sequenced material: peripheral blood. The receptor comes from a woman in her 40s who had recovered from COVID-19. The CDR3 here is CASSLGYGGGPNTGELFF. The CDR3 region has the DNA TGTGCCAGCAGCTTAGGGTACGGGGGAGGGCCGAACACCGGGGAGCTGTTTTTT.